This T cell receptor beta chain is from a study of shared clonotypes between healthy human individuals. Findings and caveats of the study: Compared with clonotypes that all four donors shared, non-shared clonotypes had lower generation probabilities.

Assay: immunoSEQ multiplex PCR; the TCRdb copy retains only in-frame clones and omits some. The table lists about 2.3 million clones, about nine tenths of them singletons. Worth noting for this clone: The antigen is not known.

This clonotype was sampled from a man between 18 and 35 years old in good health. Some clones in this sample may be carry-over from other donors' samples. The sample consisted of naive CD4+ T cells from PBMCs. Subset noted: CD45RA+ positively selected.

This CDR3 reads CASRIPSGLGERDTQYF. As DNA, the CDR3 is TGTGCCAGCAGAATCCCTTCCGGACTAGGAGAAAGAGATACGCAGTATTTT. The V call is TRBV2, the J call TRBJ2-3, with 7 bases that match TRBD2. The germline gives CDR1 SNHLY, CDR2 FYNNEI. With V trimmed by 6 bases and J by 5 bases, 17 bases remained unmatched. This CDR3 is 17 amino acids long.